The 18 T cell receptor beta chains listed next were all sequenced from one sample in a study of cytomegalovirus exposure and HLA in healthy donors. PCR primers comprised 60 Vbeta and 13 Jbeta primers. Clones were read by immunoSEQ multiplex PCR, and TCRdb kept only the in-frame ones, dropping some. The table lists about 150,000 clones, roughly 80% of them singletons. The sample was PBMCs. The receptors were sampled from a male donor in good health and CMV-seronegative.

In this sample, this clone turned up a few times. The rearrangement links TRBV5-8 to TRBJ1-1; weak D call: TRBD1 (5 bases). CDR1 is SGHTS, CDR2 YDEGEE, per germline. This CDR3 has 16 residues. V was cut by 2 bases and J by 0 bases, with 14 bases left in between. The CDR3 is CASSFVVGALNTEAFF. CDR3 nucleotide sequence: TGTGCCAGCAGCTTTGTTGTTGGGGCACTGAACACTGAAGCTTTCTTT.

The V gene is TRBV19, the J gene TRBJ1-5; TRBD1 is a possible D gene (6 bases). The CDR3 sequence is 15 residues long. V gave up 4 bases and J gave up 6 bases, with 16 bases separating them. Germline loops: CDR1 LNHDA, CDR2 SQIVND (reference sequence). The CDR3 sequence is CASSRAAGDGQPQHF. In DNA form, the CDR3 reads TGTGCCAGTAGTAGGGCGGCAGGGGATGGTCAGCCCCAGCATTTT. Supplemented by reference TRBV19 and TRBJ1-5, the full variable domain reads DGGITQSPKYLFRKEGQNVTLSCEQNLNHDAMYWYRQDPGQGLRLIYYSQIVNDFQKGDIAEGYSVSREKKESFPLTVTSAQKNPTAFYLCASSRAAGDGQPQHFGDGTRLSIL.

V gene TRBV4-1 combines with J gene TRBJ2-3; 9 positions agree with TRBD2. V was clipped by 1 base and J by 3 bases; unmatched bases: 5. Per the germline V gene, CDR1 is MGHRA and CDR2 is YSYEKL. This CDR3 has 16 residues. Written as DNA, the CDR3 is TGCGCCAGCAGCCAAGTAAGGACTAGCGCGACAGATACGCAGTATTTT. It specifies CASSQVRTSATDTQYF.

The gene calls are TRBV4-1 and TRBJ1-5; TRBD1 agrees at 9 bases. Per germline, CDR1 MGHRA and CDR2 YSYEKL. This CDR3 comprises 16 residues. V was clipped by 2 bases and J by 8 bases; unmatched bases: 10. The CDR3 DNA follows: TGCGCCAGCAGCCAACTCCCGGGACAGGGCATAGAGCCCCAGCATTTT. Its translation is CASSQLPGQGIEPQHF.

This clone was observed a few times. The chain uses TRBV2 and TRBJ2-7; 7 bases match TRBD2. This CDR3 is built from 13 residues. V was clipped by 4 bases and J by 7 bases; unmatched bases: 7. In germline, CDR1 is SNHLY, CDR2 FYNNEI. The DNA of the CDR3 is TGTGCCAGCAGTGGGTCGGGGGGTTTGGAGCAGTACTTC. Amino acids: CASSGSGGLEQYF.

The rearrangement links TRBV7-6 to TRBJ2-5, with D perhaps matching TRBD1 (6 bases). The closer fit of TRBJ2-7 to the DNA end suggests the J call may be wrong. The CDR3 has 16 residues. CDR1 is SGHVS and CDR2 is FNYEAQ in the germline V gene. The CDR3 region is CASSLGSAGASYEQYF. DNA of the CDR3: TGTGCCAGCAGCTTAGGGTCCGCAGGGGCCTCCTACGAGCAGTACTTC.

The V and J genes are TRBV2 and TRBJ1-5; 8 bases are shared with TRBD1. Losses at the gene ends were 8 bases for V and 7 bases for J; bases not matched to a gene: 7. CDR3 length equals 13 residues. Germline values: CDR1 SNHLY, CDR2 FYNNEI. CDR3 sequence: CASLDRVGQPQHF. The CDR3 DNA reads as TGTGCCAGCCTGGACAGGGTTGGCCAGCCCCAGCATTTT. Complete variable domain (other parts from reference TRBV2 and TRBJ1-5): EPEVTQTPSHQVTQMGQEVILRCVPISNHLYFYWYRQILGQKVEFLVSFYNNEISEKSEIFDDQFSVERPDGSNFTLKIRSTKLEDSAMYFCASLDRVGQPQHFGDGTRLSIL.

V usage is TRBV12-5 and J usage is TRBJ2-5, with 7 bases matching TRBD1. The end of the DNA aligns better with TRBJ2-7, so the J call may be wrong. In germline, CDR1 is LGHNT, CDR2 FRNRAP. The CDR3 contains 16 residues. The chain's CDR3 is CASGLGLGTESYEQYF. The DNA for the CDR3 is TGTGCTAGTGGTTTGGGTTTGGGGACAGAATCCTACGAGCAGTACTTC.

In its sample, this clone was seen a few times. The chain couples TRBV5-1 to TRBJ2-2; D may be TRBD1 (6 bases). The V end lost 1 base, the J end lost 2 bases, and 12 bases lay between the germline ends. Germline-derived CDR1 and CDR2 are SGHRS and YFSETQ. The CDR3 runs to 16 residues. CDR3: CASSLTGTYNTGELFF. CDR3 DNA: TGCGCCAGCAGCTTGACCGGGACATACAACACCGGGGAGCTGTTTTTT.

The rearrangement links TRBV19 to TRBJ1-5; tentatively, D is TRBD1 (6 bases). The germline V gene encodes CDR1 LNHDA and CDR2 SQIVND (reference sequence). The V gene lost 10 bases and the J gene lost 0 bases, with 19 bases spanning the gap. The CDR3 spans 16 residues. CDR3: CATRGSRGSSNQPQHF. CDR3 coding DNA: TGTGCCACCAGGGGTTCCAGGGGAAGTAGCAATCAGCCCCAGCATTTT.

V gene TRBV29-1 combines with J gene TRBJ2-1, with unresolved D. This CDR3 has 12 amino acids. The V gene lost 2 bases and the J gene lost 4 bases, with 6 bases spanning the gap. CDR1 and CDR2 from the germline V gene are SQVTM and ANQGSEA. CDR3 region: CSVETRYNEQFF. CDR3 DNA: TGCAGCGTTGAAACGCGGTACAATGAGCAGTTCTTC.

This clone showed up just once. The gene calls are TRBV6-5 and TRBJ1-4; D ambiguous. This CDR3 is built from 12 residues. Trimming cost V 6 bases and J 8 bases, with 10 bases left between them. CDR1 MNHEY and CDR2 SVGAGI come from the germline V gene. CDR3 sequence reads: CASRRGEEKLFF. Here the CDR3 DNA reads TGTGCCAGCAGGAGAGGAGAGGAAAAACTGTTTTTT.

J is TRBJ1-5 and V is TRBV19, with 7 bases that match TRBD1. Germline CDR1 reads LNHDA; CDR2 reads SQIVND (reference sequence). Germline trimming cut 2 bases from V and 6 bases from J; bases unmatched to any gene: 16. The CDR3 consists of 18 residues. The CDR3 nucleotides read TGTGCCAGTAGTATAAGGGATTACAGGGGAAGATTCAGTCAGCCCCAGCATTTT. Residues: CASSIRDYRGRFSQPQHF.

The count of this clone is one. V and J are TRBV10-3 and TRBJ2-3; TRBD2 matches 10 bases. Per germline, CDR1 ENHRY and CDR2 SYGVKD. This CDR3 comprises 16 residues. The ends lost 4 bases at V and 1 base at J; junction bases unmatched: 5. The CDR3: CAISVSGTSGTDTQYF. CDR3 sequence (DNA): TGTGCCATCAGTGTCTCCGGGACTAGCGGCACAGATACGCAGTATTTT.

The V gene is TRBV10-1, the J gene TRBJ1-1; D uncertain. Deletions cut 4 bases from V and 3 bases from J, with 15 bases between. CDR1 and CDR2 (germline): WNHNN, SYGVQD (reference sequence). CDR3 length equals 15 residues. CDR3 DNA sequence: TGCGCCAGCAGTGCCAGGCGTCGGAAGTACACTGAAGCTTTCTTT. Translating gives CASSARRRKYTEAFF.

The chain employs TRBV29-1 and TRBJ2-2, with D possibly matching TRBD2 (5 bases). The germline gives CDR1 SQVTM, CDR2 ANQGSEA. The V end lost 6 bases, the J end lost 6 bases, and 17 bases lay between the germline ends. This CDR3 contains 14 residues. CDR3 nucleotide sequence: TGCAGCGTGGGGAGCCGCGCTGGTCCCGGGGAGCTGTTTTTT. This translates into CSVGSRAGPGELFF.

This clone showed up just a few times. The chain joins TRBV15 to TRBJ2-7; TRBD1 is a possible D gene (6 bases). Trimming removed 1 base from V and 3 bases from J, with 10 bases in between. Germline CDR1 LNHNV, CDR2 YYDKDF (reference sequence). The CDR3 loop spans 14 amino acids. CDR3 loop: CATSRGQEFYEQYF. As DNA, the CDR3 is TGTGCCACCAGCAGAGGACAGGAGTTCTACGAGCAGTACTTC.

This chain uses TRBV18 with TRBJ1-4; 8 nucleotides line up with TRBD1. Germline V gene lookup returns CDR1 KGHSH and CDR2 LQKENI. J gave up 4 bases and V 1 base, and 5 bases lay outside the gene matches. This CDR3 is built from 16 residues. The CDR3 coding sequence is TGTGCCAGCTCACCACGGGTGGGACAGGTTAATGAAAAACTGTTTTTT. Translated: CASSPRVGQVNEKLFF.